Sequencing of this TCR beta chain was carried out in a study of cytomegalovirus exposure and HLA in healthy donors. Study-wide findings and caveats: Sequencing depth across donors, presence/absence analyses assumed, was roughly uniform.

The PCR employed 60 Vbeta primers together with 13 Jbeta primers. Data came from immunoSEQ multiplex PCR; TCRdb stores just in-frame clones and leaves some out. In the table there are over 130,000 clones, around 79% of which are singletons. Worth noting for this clone: Antigen specificity is unknown.

Germline CDR1 SGHRS, CDR2 YFSETQ. The CDR3 has 17 amino acids. V is TRBV5-1 and J is TRBJ2-5, with 12 bases that match TRBD1. The DNA end is more similar to TRBJ2-7, so the J call may be wrong. Sequencing input: PBMCs. The TCR comes from a human donor in good health. The CDR3 bases are TGCGCCAGCAGCCAGGGGCCGGGACAGGGGGCGAGGAACGAGCAGTACTTC. Its protein product is CASSQGPGQGARNEQYF.